Listed here is a single TCR beta chain. This clone has just one count. It lacks a known antigen. Within one base of it there is no much larger clone, and no base qualities were kept. Receptor amplification or capture employed the immunoSEQ multiplex PCR assay. Under the source paper's analysis protocol: A statistical classification framework was built to diagnose cytomegalovirus status from the catalog of TCR beta chain sequences. Entries here come from immuneACCESS through TCRdb and include only in-frame sequences with V and J called. Some clones fail to appear in such tables; in the studies checked, an unresolved V gene covers under half of the shortfall, and the cause of the remainder is unknown. V and J calls and clone size are as listed in that table; D and trimming were resolved from the DNA. In all, the sample holds tens of thousands of clones, and about 97% of those were seen once. Of the sample, over 9.5% falls within the top ten clones.

The data originate from a study of cytomegalovirus exposure and HLA in healthy donors (dated by TCRdb to the late 2010s). Looking at the study overall: A later analysis indicated that the 90 to 150 validation repertoires were generated on the platform also employed for the 700 or so repertoires of the first cohort. The aim of the study was to test whether cataloging public T cell receptors could identify signatures of past pathogen exposure. High-throughput TCR immunosequencing, statistical association of individual TCRs with disease status, and machine learning were combined to predict cytomegalovirus infection status. A separate validation cohort of over 95 different subjects was used in addition to the roughly 700-subject first cohort. Points the paper makes about the study in general: Subsequent analysis determined that TCRs grouped into clusters in the first cohort also showed a tendency toward co-occurrence across the 90 to 150 validation repertoires, and about 94% of cluster scores exceeded 0. The classifier was reported to diagnose cytomegalovirus status with high specificity and sensitivity in both the original and validation cohorts. A few of the identified cytomegalovirus-associated TCR beta chains were confirmed in vitro to be specific for cytomegalovirus antigens. The validation cohort had no HLA typing available for a later analysis, so co-occurrence within that cohort was assessed over all 120 or so repertoires. According to the authors, the approach could potentially be generalized to other disease states and immunological phenotypes. Across donors, most TCR sequences were observed very rarely, whereas some public TCRs were present in many individuals. The study listed approximately 160 TCR beta chains as associated with cytomegalovirus.

Separate from the approximately 670-subject first cohort, the validation cohort of over 90 subjects was the group to which the donors belonged. Sequenced sample: PBMCs. The sequence was obtained from a man younger than 45 in good health and CMV-seropositive.

The DNA sequence is TGTGCCAGCAGCCCCCCCGGGAGGATCGCTGAAGCTTTCTTT. This translates into CASSPPGRIAEAFF. The receptor chain draws on TRBV11-2 and TRBJ1-1, with no D gene named confidently. From cysteine to phenylalanine, the CDR3 is 14 amino acids long. CDR3 DNA is the only sequence kept; it has 42 bases, read in frame from the first base. V drops 5 bases and J drops 6 bases, leaving 16 bases in between. According to the germline V gene, CDR1 reads SGHAT and CDR2 reads FQNNGV.